This T cell receptor beta chain was captured in a study of regulatory T cells in long-lasting Graves disease. Study details: Patients met the persistent Graves' disease definition after over 5 years of antithyroid drugs with positive TSH receptor antibodies.

Relying on iRepertoire HTBI primers and Arm-PCR of CDR3 regions, the team built TCR beta libraries. TCRdb processed the multiplex PCR reads anew with MiXCR; each CDR3 protein has one entry. The table has about 470,000 distinct CDR3 sequences, 20% seen once; the top ten hold less than 9%. Time point: persistent/refractory GD, antithyroid drugs over 5 years with positive TRAb. The TCR library used RNA extracted from PBMCs. With EDTA tubes as the receptacles, 7.5 to 10 milliliters of peripheral blood were drawn. Study-level points and caveats: Persistent Graves' disease cases displayed lower TCR diversity than newly diagnosed ones. It is possible that accuracy was reduced by the small size of the sample.

Details on this clonotype: The antigen remains unidentified.

CDR1 SGHVS and CDR2 FNYEAQ come from the germline V gene. This CDR3 contains 17 residues. J gave up 9 bases and V 1 base, and 12 bases lay outside the gene matches. The rearrangement uses TRBV7-6 and TRBJ2-1; TRBD1 matches at 10 bases. The sample in question was peripheral blood mononuclear cells (PBMCs), obtained when the disease was refractory, from a patient treated with antithyroid drugs. This receptor was taken from a female donor with Graves disease. CDR3 in DNA: TGTGCCAGCAGCTTAGTTTCATTCGGGACAGGGGTTTTTGAGCAGTTCTTC. Its translation: CASSLVSFGTGVFEQFF.